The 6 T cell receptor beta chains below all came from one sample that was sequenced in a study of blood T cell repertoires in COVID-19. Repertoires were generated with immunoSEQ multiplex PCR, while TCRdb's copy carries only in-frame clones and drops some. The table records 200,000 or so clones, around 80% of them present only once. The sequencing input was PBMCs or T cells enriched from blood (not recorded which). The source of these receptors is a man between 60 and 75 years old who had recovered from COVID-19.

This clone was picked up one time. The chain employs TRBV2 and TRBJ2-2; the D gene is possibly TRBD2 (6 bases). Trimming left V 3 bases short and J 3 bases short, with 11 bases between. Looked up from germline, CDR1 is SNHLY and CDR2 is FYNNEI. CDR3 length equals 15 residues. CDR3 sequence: CASSEAGFDTGELFF. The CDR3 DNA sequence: TGTGCCAGCAGTGAGGCGGGGTTCGACACCGGGGAGCTGTTTTTT. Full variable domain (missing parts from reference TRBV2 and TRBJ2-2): EPEVTQTPSHQVTQMGQEVILRCVPISNHLYFYWYRQILGQKVEFLVSFYNNEISEKSEIFDDQFSVERPDGSNFTLKIRSTKLEDSAMYFCASSEAGFDTGELFFGEGSRLTVL.

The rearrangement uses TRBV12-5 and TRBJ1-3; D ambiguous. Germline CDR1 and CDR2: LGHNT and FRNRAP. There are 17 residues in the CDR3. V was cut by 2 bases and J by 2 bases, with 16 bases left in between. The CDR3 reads CASGLPTGRGAGNTIYF. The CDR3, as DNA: TGTGCTAGTGGTTTGCCTACCGGCCGGGGAGCTGGAAACACCATATATTTT.

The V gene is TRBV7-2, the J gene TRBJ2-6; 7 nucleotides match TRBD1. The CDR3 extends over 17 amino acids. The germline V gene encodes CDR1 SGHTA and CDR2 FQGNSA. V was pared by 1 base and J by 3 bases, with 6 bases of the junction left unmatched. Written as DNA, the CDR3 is TGTGCCAGCAGCTTAGGGACAGGCCCTTTTGGGGCCAACGTCCTGACTTTC. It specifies CASSLGTGPFGANVLTF.

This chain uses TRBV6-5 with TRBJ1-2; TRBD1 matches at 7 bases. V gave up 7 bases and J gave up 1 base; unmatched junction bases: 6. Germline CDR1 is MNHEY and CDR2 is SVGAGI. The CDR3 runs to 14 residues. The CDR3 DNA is TGTGCCAGCACCGCAGGGGGATTTAACTATGGCTACACCTTC. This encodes CASTAGGFNYGYTF.

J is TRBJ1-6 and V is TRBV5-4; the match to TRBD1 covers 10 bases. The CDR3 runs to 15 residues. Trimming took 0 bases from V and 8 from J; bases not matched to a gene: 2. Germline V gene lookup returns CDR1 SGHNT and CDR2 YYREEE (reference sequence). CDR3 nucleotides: TGTGCCAGCAGCTTGGGACAGGGGGCAGATTCACCCCTCCACTTT. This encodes CASSLGQGADSPLHF.

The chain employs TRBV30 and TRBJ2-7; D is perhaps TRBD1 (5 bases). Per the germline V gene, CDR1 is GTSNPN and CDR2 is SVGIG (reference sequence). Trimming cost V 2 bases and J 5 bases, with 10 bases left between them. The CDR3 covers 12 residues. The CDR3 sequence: CAWSKGAHEQYF. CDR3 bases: TGTGCCTGGAGTAAAGGGGCCCACGAGCAGTACTTC.